This section outlines one T cell receptor beta chain sequence together with its context. Its matching antigen is unknown. Trimming stripped 6 bases from V and 9 bases from J, with 15 bases between. Germline-derived CDR1 and CDR2 are SNHLY and FYNNEI. This CDR3 is built from 14 residues. The data are from a study of T cell responses to AZD1222 COVID-19 vaccine. Assay used: immunoSEQ multiplex PCR; TCRdb lists only in-frame clones, some missing. The data hold about 85,000 clones, with 70% to 90% observed a single time. Study-wide results and caveats: No day 14 peak samples; only post-peak repertoires were characterized. Only a handful of people who got AZD1222 tested seropositive at baseline.

Sample: peripheral blood, taken on day 0 of AZD1222 vaccination. The chain joins TRBV2 to TRBJ1-6, with D possibly matching TRBD1 (5 bases). This TCR was recovered from an adult in good health. Here the CDR3 reads CASSFGGKGSPLHF. The CDR3 DNA follows: TGTGCCAGCAGCTTCGGGGGAAAGGGTTCACCCCTCCACTTT. The variable domain in full, with the rest retrieved from reference TRBV2 and TRBJ1-6, is EPEVTQTPSHQVTQMGQEVILRCVPISNHLYFYWYRQILGQKVEFLVSFYNNEISEKSEIFDDQFSVERPDGSNFTLKIRSTKLEDSAMYFCASSFGGKGSPLHFGNGTRLTVT.